The 30 T cell receptor beta chains given below trace back to one sample, sequenced in a study of control samples from healthy donors and cancer patients. Using immunoSEQ multiplex PCR, the repertoire was profiled, and TCRdb retains in-frame clones only, with some absent. The sample consists of approximately 84,000 clones, 91% of them appearing once. Sequencing was done on a sample of blood. These receptors were collected from a man under 40 in good health.

As DNA, the CDR3 is TGTGCCAGCAGCTCAGATCCCCGGGACTACGAGCAGTACTTC. Residues: CASSSDPRDYEQYF. The chain carries TRBV7-2 and TRBJ2-7; possible D gene TRBD2, 5 bases. Deletions cut 4 bases from V and 3 bases from J, with 13 bases between. The CDR3 sequence is 14 residues long. Germline loops: CDR1 SGHTA, CDR2 FQGNSA.

This clone qualifies as hyperexpanded. The gene calls are TRBV18 and TRBJ1-1, with TRBD1 matching over 7 bases. Germline V CDR1 and CDR2: KGHSH, LQKENI. V dropped 5 bases and J dropped 3; count of bases not matched to a gene: 6. CDR3 length: 14 amino acids. The CDR3 loop is CASSATGWDTEAFF. For the CDR3, the DNA is TGTGCCAGCTCAGCGACAGGGTGGGACACTGAAGCTTTCTTT. Full variable domain (rest looked up from reference TRBV18 and TRBJ1-1): NAGVMQNPRHLVRRRGQEARLRCSPMKGHSHVYWYRQLPEEGLKFMVYLQKENIIDESGMPKERFSAEFPKEGPSILRIQQVVRGDSAAYFCASSATGWDTEAFFGQGTRLTVV.

This clone has only a few counts. V gene TRBV18 combines with J gene TRBJ2-2; D is undetermined. The CDR3 runs 16 residues. The germline V gene encodes CDR1 KGHSH and CDR2 LQKENI. The V end was cut by 2 bases, the J end by 2 bases, with 12 bases between. The CDR3 reads CASSPWNDPNTGELFF. For the CDR3, the DNA is TGTGCCAGCTCACCATGGAATGATCCTAACACCGGGGAGCTGTTTTTT.

This clone was recorded once. Here the CDR3 DNA reads TGTGCCAGCAGCTTGAGTACAGGAACAAAGCAGTACTTC. This codes for CASSLSTGTKQYF. The chain couples TRBV7-8 to TRBJ2-7; D is possibly TRBD1 (5 bases). The V gene lost 3 bases and the J gene lost 8 bases, with 14 bases spanning the gap. Germline assignment: CDR1 SGHVS and CDR2 FQNEAQ. This CDR3 spans 13 amino acids.

By its share, this clone is hyperexpanded. The chain carries TRBV7-9 and TRBJ2-7, with D maybe TRBD2 (6 bases). The V end lost 5 bases, the J end lost 2 bases, and 16 bases lay between the germline ends. The germline gives CDR1 SEHNR, CDR2 FQNEAQ (reference sequence). The CDR3 extends over 15 amino acids. The CDR3 protein is CASSRLLAHPYEQYF. DNA for the CDR3: TGTGCCAGCAGCCGTCTCCTAGCGCATCCCTACGAGCAGTACTTC.

V gene TRBV19 combines with J gene TRBJ1-6, with 7 bases identical to TRBD1. There are 16 residues in the CDR3. CDR1 and CDR2 (germline): LNHDA, SQIVND (reference sequence). V gave up 5 bases and J gave up 6 bases; unmatched junction bases: 10. The CDR3 nucleotides are TGTGCCAGTAGTGATCAACAGGGGAGCCCTAATTCACCCCTCCACTTT. Its protein is CASSDQQGSPNSPLHF.

The chain links TRBV24-1 to TRBJ2-7, with D perhaps matching TRBD1 (6 bases). Trimming took 4 bases from V and 5 from J, leaving 11 bases between them. The CDR3 length is 13 residues. Germline CDR1 and CDR2: KGHDR and SFDVKD. The CDR3 coding sequence is TGTGCCACCAGTGAACAAAACAGGGACGAGCAGTACTTC. Translated: CATSEQNRDEQYF.

This clone was seen more than once but under ten times. This chain joins TRBV28 and TRBJ2-7, with 10 positions matching TRBD2. V gave up 3 bases and J gave up 1 base; unmatched junction bases: 3. The germline gives CDR1 MDHEN, CDR2 SYDVKM. This CDR3 is built from 15 residues. CDR3 nucleotide sequence: TGTGCCAGCAGTTTGGTAGCGGGAGGTTCCTACGAGCAGTACTTC. It encodes CASSLVAGGSYEQYF.

The chain combines TRBV6-4 with TRBJ1-2, with 8 bases identical to TRBD1. With 0 bases clipped from V and 3 bases from J, the junction kept 0 bases outside the gene matches. Germline assignment: CDR1 MRHNA and CDR2 SNTAGT. The CDR3 consists of 14 residues. CDR3 bases: TGTGCCAGCAGTGACTCGACAGGGGACTATGGCTACACCTTC. It translates to CASSDSTGDYGYTF.

This clone was counted between two and nine times. The chain has TRBV7-9 and TRBJ2-3; D is perhaps TRBD2 (5 bases). The germline V gene has CDR1 SEHNR and CDR2 FQNEAQ (reference sequence). The CDR3 runs 13 residues. The V end was cut by 4 bases, the J end by 12 bases, with 17 bases between. CDR3 nucleotides: TGTGCCAGCAGCTCGAGAGGGCCAGATGAACAGTATTTT. Its translation: CASSSRGPDEQYF.

The rearrangement links TRBV7-3 to TRBJ2-2, with 9 nucleotides matching TRBD2. V lost 1 base to trimming and J lost 5 bases; unmatched junction nucleotides: 8. This CDR3 comprises 17 residues. Germline values: CDR1 SGHTA, CDR2 FQGTGA. The CDR3: CASSLNIGTSKTGELFF. The CDR3 coding sequence is TGTGCCAGCAGCTTAAACATTGGGACTAGCAAAACCGGGGAGCTGTTTTTT.

The chain's CDR3 is CASSRAGDIAYGYTF. Here the CDR3 DNA reads TGTGCCAGCTCCAGGGCAGGGGATATTGCCTATGGCTACACCTTC. The chain uses TRBV9 and TRBJ1-2, with D maybe TRBD1 (6 bases). Trimming shortened V by 7 bases and J by 4 bases, and 20 bases separated the two germline ends. This CDR3 comprises 15 residues. Per germline, CDR1 SGDLS and CDR2 YYNGEE.

CDR3 nucleotides: TGTGCCATCAGAGCGGGGGGGAACACAGATACGCAGTATTTT. This codes for CAIRAGGNTDTQYF. The V call is TRBV10-3, the J call TRBJ2-3; the match to TRBD2 covers 10 bases. This CDR3 has 14 residues. Germline CDR1 reads ENHRY; CDR2 reads SYGVKD. V shed 6 bases and J 2 bases; nucleotides not matched to a gene: 2.

This chain joins TRBV4-3 and TRBJ2-2, with D hard to call. The CDR3 contains 15 residues. The germline V gene has CDR1 LGHNA and CDR2 YSLEER. Trimming took off 3 bases at V and 2 bases at J, with 10 bases between the two ends. CDR3: CASSQRARNTGELFF. The CDR3 nucleotides are TGCGCCAGCAGCCAGCGAGCGCGAAACACCGGGGAGCTGTTTTTT.

This rearrangement joins TRBV5-6 to TRBJ1-2; D is undetermined. The germline V gene encodes CDR1 SGHDT and CDR2 YYEEEE. Deletions cut 7 bases from V and 2 bases from J, with 18 bases between. The CDR3 is 15 residues long. Here the CDR3 DNA reads TGTGCCAGCCACCTTGAGAAGGAGATAAACTATGGCTACACCTTC. This sequence encodes CASHLEKEINYGYTF.

This rearrangement joins TRBV5-1 to TRBJ2-7, with D maybe TRBD1 (6 bases). The CDR3 runs 14 residues. With 6 bases removed from V and 4 bases from J, the gap between germline ends came to 17 bases. Germline loops: CDR1 SGHRS, CDR2 YFSETQ. The CDR3 sequence is CASTTDRPGYEQYF. The CDR3 DNA is TGCGCCAGCACCACCGACAGGCCAGGATACGAGCAGTACTTC.

The rearrangement links TRBV4-2 to TRBJ2-1, with D maybe TRBD2 (5 bases). Germline lookup yields CDR1 LGHNA and CDR2 YNFKEQ. The CDR3 consists of 14 residues. V lost 0 bases and J lost 9, with 12 bases in between. The CDR3 reads CASSQDVGVSEQFF. CDR3 in DNA: TGTGCCAGCAGCCAAGATGTGGGAGTTAGTGAGCAGTTCTTC.

V gene TRBV15 combines with J gene TRBJ2-1; 11 positions match TRBD2. The CDR3 covers 20 residues. Germline V gives CDR1 LNHNV, CDR2 YYDKDF (reference sequence). After removal of 1 base from V and 1 base from J, the junction contained 12 bases not matched to a gene. In DNA form, the CDR3 reads TGTGCCACCAGCAGAGGAGGGTTAGCGGGGGGGCCTGGGTCCTACAATGAGCAGTTCTTC. It specifies CATSRGGLAGGPGSYNEQFF.

The chain uses TRBV10-1 and TRBJ1-1, with TRBD1 as a possible D gene (6 bases). Germline CDR1 WNHNN, CDR2 SYGVQD (reference sequence). Between the trimmed V and J ends, which lost 5 bases and 1 base, there was a span of 14 bases. The CDR3 extends over 15 amino acids. The CDR3 DNA follows: TGCGCCAGCAGTTCTGCCGGGACACAGAACACTGAAGCTTTCTTT. Protein: CASSSAGTQNTEAFF.

This chain uses TRBV6-9 with TRBJ1-5; D is perhaps TRBD1 (5 bases). The CDR3 length is 11 residues. The germline V gene has CDR1 MNHGY and CDR2 SVAAGI. Trimming pared 8 bases from V and 7 bases from J, leaving 9 bases between. The CDR3 loop reads CASARGQPQHF. The CDR3 nucleotides read TGTGCCAGCGCCCGGGGCCAGCCCCAGCATTTT.

There are a few counts of this clone. The chain combines TRBV30 with TRBJ1-5; 7 bases are shared with TRBD1. The CDR3 sequence is 15 residues long. Germline CDR1 is GTSNPN and CDR2 is SVGIG (reference sequence). Trimming cost V 4 bases and J 5 bases; bases outside gene matches: 11. The CDR3 loop is CAWKVAGGPHQPQHF. In DNA form, the CDR3 reads TGTGCCTGGAAGGTCGCAGGGGGGCCCCATCAGCCCCAGCATTTT.

The rearrangement links TRBV2 to TRBJ2-2, with 12 positions matching TRBD2. The CDR3 sequence is 15 residues long. Unmatched junction bases numbered 3, after V lost 5 bases and J lost 5 bases. CDR1 and CDR2 from the germline V gene are SNHLY and FYNNEI. CDR3 protein: CASSTGTSGTGELFF. The DNA of the CDR3 is TGTGCCAGCAGTACCGGGACTAGCGGGACCGGGGAGCTGTTTTTT.

The V call is TRBV7-9, the J call TRBJ2-1; the D is unclear. Germline CDR1 SEHNR, CDR2 FQNEAQ (reference sequence). V dropped 5 bases and J dropped 5 bases, with 16 bases sitting between them. The CDR3 totals 15 residues. The CDR3 DNA is TGTGCCAGCAGCCCTCAGGTCTACGACGACAATGAGCAGTTCTTC. It yields the protein CASSPQVYDDNEQFF. Drawing the rest from reference TRBV7-9 and TRBJ2-1, the complete variable domain is DTGVSQNPRHKITKRGQNVTFRCDPISEHNRLYWYRQTLGQGPEFLTYFQNEAQLEKSRLLSDRFSAERPKGSFSTLEIQRTEQGDSAMYLCASSPQVYDDNEQFFGPGTRLTVL.

V is TRBV30 and J is TRBJ2-7; 8 bases match TRBD2. The germline V gene encodes CDR1 GTSNPN and CDR2 SVGIG (reference sequence). The V segment lost 0 bases and the J segment 1 base; nucleotides outside the gene matches: 5. This CDR3 is 15 amino acids long. The CDR3: CAWSVALAGSYEQYF. In DNA form, the CDR3 reads TGTGCCTGGAGTGTGGCTCTAGCGGGTTCCTACGAGCAGTACTTC.

The V call is TRBV6-5, the J call TRBJ1-2; weak D call: TRBD1 (5 bases). CDR1 MNHEY and CDR2 SVGAGI come from the germline V gene. The germline V and J ends were trimmed by 4 bases and 6 bases, with 12 bases remaining between them. This CDR3 has 13 residues. This CDR3 is CASSSPGTHGYTF. CDR3 nucleotide sequence: TGTGCCAGCAGTTCCCCGGGGACCCATGGCTACACCTTC.

This rearrangement joins TRBV7-2 to TRBJ2-4; 7 positions match TRBD2. The junction had 10 bases not matched to a gene; V was cut back by 5 bases and J by 3 bases. The CDR3 is 16 residues long. Germline V gene sequence: CDR1 SGHTA, CDR2 FQGNSA. DNA for the CDR3: TGTGCCAGCAGCCATTGGGAGGGAGGGCTCAAAAACATTCAGTACTTC. Its protein product is CASSHWEGGLKNIQYF.

V and J are TRBV28 and TRBJ1-1, with a possible D match to TRBD1 (5 bases). Looked up from germline, CDR1 is MDHEN and CDR2 is SYDVKM. The CDR3 is 12 amino acids. The V and J ends lost 7 bases and 8 bases respectively, with 14 bases between them. The CDR3, as DNA: TGTGCCAGCAAGTATGCAGGGTGGGAAGCTTTCTTT. Protein sequence: CASKYAGWEAFF.

V usage is TRBV19 and J usage is TRBJ2-7, with D possibly TRBD2 on 6 matching bases. The V end lost 4 bases, the J end lost 1 base, and 11 bases lay between the germline ends. Looked up from germline, CDR1 is LNHDA and CDR2 is SQIVND (reference sequence). The CDR3 contains 14 residues. The CDR3 protein is CASSTGGGSYEQYF. The DNA for the CDR3 is TGTGCCAGTAGTACCGGGGGAGGATCCTACGAGCAGTACTTC.

The chain employs TRBV3-1 (or the pseudogene TRBV3-2) and TRBJ2-1, with 10 nucleotides matching TRBD1. The V and J ends lost 10 bases and 6 bases, in that order; junction bases with no gene match: 6. Germline V gene sequence: CDR1 LGHDT, CDR2 YNNKEL (reference sequence). The CDR3 covers 13 residues. This CDR3 reads CATRDRGGNEQFF. CDR3 coding DNA: TGTGCCACCCGGGACAGGGGTGGCAATGAGCAGTTCTTC.

The rearrangement links TRBV7-3 to TRBJ2-3; 7 bases align to TRBD2. J gave up 14 bases and V 5 bases, and 16 bases lay outside the gene matches. The germline CDR1 and CDR2 sequences are SGHTA and FQGTGA. This CDR3 spans 14 amino acids. CDR3 amino acids: CASSAKPGGAGRYF. As DNA, the CDR3 is TGTGCCAGCAGCGCTAAGCCAGGTGGAGCGGGGAGGTATTTT.